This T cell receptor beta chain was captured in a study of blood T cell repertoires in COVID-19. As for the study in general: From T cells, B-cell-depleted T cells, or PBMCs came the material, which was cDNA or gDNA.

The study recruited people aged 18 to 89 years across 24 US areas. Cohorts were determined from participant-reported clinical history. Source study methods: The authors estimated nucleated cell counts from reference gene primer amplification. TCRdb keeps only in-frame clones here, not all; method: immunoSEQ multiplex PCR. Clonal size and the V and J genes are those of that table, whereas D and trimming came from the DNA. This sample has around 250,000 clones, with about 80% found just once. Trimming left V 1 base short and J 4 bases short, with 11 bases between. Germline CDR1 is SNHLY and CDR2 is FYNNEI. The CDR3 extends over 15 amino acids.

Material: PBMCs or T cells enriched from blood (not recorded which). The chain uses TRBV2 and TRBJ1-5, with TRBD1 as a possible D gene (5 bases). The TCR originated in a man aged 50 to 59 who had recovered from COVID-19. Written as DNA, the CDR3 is TGTGCCAGCAGTGAAGGGTGGGGGGGGAATCAGCCCCAGCATTTT. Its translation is CASSEGWGGNQPQHF.